Listed below are T cell receptor beta chains from one sample, sequenced in a study of radiotherapy plus CTLA-4 blockade in lung cancer. Method: immunoSEQ multiplex PCR; TCRdb's copy keeps in-frame clones and lacks some. Of more than 90,000 clones in the sample, around 88% are singletons; the top ten hold 4.5% to 6%. The source was peripheral blood, collected from a patient treated with radiotherapy plus ipilimumab. The receptors come from a human donor with non-small cell lung cancer that progressed on radiotherapy plus ipilimumab. CDR3s include the opening cysteine and the closing phenylalanine or tryptophan. Each record gives: clone size, V gene, CDR3 protein. Clone size is stated in some rows and not others, as once, few, many or a class when expanded.

NA	TRBV4-1	CASSQREAGGTPPYEQYF
NA	TRBV2	CASKVGTTSSGANVLTF
NA	TRBV2	CASTFVPGQGPNEKLFF
NA	TRBV27	CASGPRGYGYTF
NA	TRBV11-2	CASSLDRNTEAFF
NA	TRBV27	CASSSSGANVLTF
NA	TRBV5-4	CASSLDRGDTQYF
NA	TRBV18	CASSRGQEMNTEAFF
NA	TRBV6-6	CASSARTSPLGEQYF
NA	TRBV9	CASSVETSLKETQYF
NA	TRBV18	CASSPEHPSTEAFF
NA	TRBV6-4	CASHVSPPSEQYF
NA	TRBV5-1	CASSPEGRSGGRGYTF
NA	TRBV14	CASGGLAGAFNEQFF
NA	TRBV5-1	CASSPTGYEQYF
NA	TRBV6-5	CASSLIGTTGGYTF
NA	TRBV6-1	CASSDRVNTEAFF
NA	TRBV6-1	CASSAKGAWGREQYF
NA	TRBV5-8	CASSRDRVYGYTF
NA	TRBV5-1	CASSLDRGEAFF
NA	TRBV2	CATIGTGPENIQYF
NA	TRBV6-5	CASRPLPGQGPAFF
NA	TRBV2	CASSGSGYEQFF
NA	TRBV5-1	CASSFSGRNYEQYF
NA	TRBV14	CASSLVAGGYYNEQFF
NA	TRBV27	CASSLTGRAWYEQYF
NA	TRBV6-4	CASSYDSGTDTQYF
once	TRBV7-3	CASSFFGTDTQYF
few	TRBV19	CASTGQGGYTF
NA	TRBV5-4	CASSLSSSASLYEQYF
NA	TRBV6-5	CASRVSSGDGYTF
NA	TRBV9	CASSSGREKRTGELFF
NA	TRBV5-6	CASSLGPGNQPQHF
NA	TRBV2	CASSRGQRESHEQYF
NA	TRBV19	CASSTRGAGDTQYF
NA	TRBV7-9	CASSLDWQGGYGYTF
few	TRBV6-5	CATGGYSSYGYTF
NA	TRBV25-1	CASNEAGSSYNEQFF
NA	TRBV19	CASSVGRIGGIIRKQYF
NA	TRBV4-1	CASSQEWTTPPYEQYF
NA	TRBV21-1	CASSNPPHRGGNQPQHF
NA	TRBV5-1	CASSFPGSEQYF
NA	TRBV11-3	CASSSPGRGTSYEQYF
NA	TRBV4-1	CASSQGPRQNTEAFF
once	TRBV9	CASSVGYLLNNEQFF
NA	TRBV15	CATSKAGGPYEQYF
NA	TRBV5-1	CASSFGGNYNEQFF
NA	TRBV5-1	CASSLGLAVQETQYF
NA	TRBV18	CASSRDRRSSYEQYF
NA	TRBV11-3	CASSRGAGGIYEQYF
NA	TRBV18	CASSPSDRVVGNQPQHF
NA	TRBV29-1	CSVERVGNYGYTF
NA	TRBV2	CASQGASLVGYTF